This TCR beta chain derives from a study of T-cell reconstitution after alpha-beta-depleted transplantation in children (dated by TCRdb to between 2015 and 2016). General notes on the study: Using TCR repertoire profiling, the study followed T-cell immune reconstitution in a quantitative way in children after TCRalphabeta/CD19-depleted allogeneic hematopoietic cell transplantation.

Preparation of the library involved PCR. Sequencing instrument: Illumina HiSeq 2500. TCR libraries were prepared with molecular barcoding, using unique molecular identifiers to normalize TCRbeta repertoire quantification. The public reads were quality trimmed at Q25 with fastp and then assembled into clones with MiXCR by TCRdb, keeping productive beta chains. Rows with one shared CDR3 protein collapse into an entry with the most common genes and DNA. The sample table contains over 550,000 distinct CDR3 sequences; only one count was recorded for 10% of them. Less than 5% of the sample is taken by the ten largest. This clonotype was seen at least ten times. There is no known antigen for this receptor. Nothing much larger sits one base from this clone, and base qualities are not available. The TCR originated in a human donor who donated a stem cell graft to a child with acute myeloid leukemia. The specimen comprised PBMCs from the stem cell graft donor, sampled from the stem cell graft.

The CDR3 amino acid sequence is: CSARDGANWGSETQYF. The bases read TGCAGTGCTAGAGATGGAGCCAACTGGGGAAGCGAGACCCAGTACTTC. The rearranged segments are TRBV20-1 and TRBJ2-5; the D gene is unclear. The CDR3 starts with the cysteine, ends with the phenylalanine, and has 16 residues. Only the CDR3 DNA is retained, 48 bases long and in frame from the first base. The germline V gene (reference sequence) sets CDR1 to DFQATT and CDR2 to SNEGSKA. Between the V and J ends, shortened by 0 bases and 5 bases respectively, the junction contains 19 bases.